This T cell receptor beta chain is from a study of cytomegalovirus exposure and HLA in healthy donors. General study results and limits: Subsequent analysis showed first-cohort TCR clusters tending to co-occur in 95 to 150 validation repertoires. There were three CMV-associated chains whose specificity for CMV antigens was confirmed in vitro. Reported performance of the classifier showed diagnosis of cytomegalovirus status with high specificity and sensitivity.

Germline CDR1 and CDR2: MGHRA and YSYEKL. The length of the CDR3 is 18 residues. The ends lost 2 bases at V and 3 bases at J; junction bases unmatched: 15. From the approximately 120-subject validation cohort, which was separate from the roughly 710-subject first cohort, the donors were drawn. Assay: immunoSEQ multiplex PCR; the TCRdb copy retains only in-frame clones and omits some. Of under 250,000 clones listed, around 87% are singletons. Turning to this clone: What it recognizes is unknown.

The clonotype was recovered from a man aged 18 to 30 in good health and CMV-seronegative. The sequenced sample consisted of PBMCs. V gene TRBV4-1 combines with J gene TRBJ1-2; 7 bases are shared with TRBD1. The CDR3: CASSQSRDRGTVHYGYTF. The CDR3 nucleotides are TGCGCCAGCAGCCAAAGCCGGGACCGGGGGACAGTCCACTATGGCTACACCTTC.